What follows are 7 T cell receptor beta chains derived from one specimen sequenced in a study of T cell clonality in common variable immunodeficiency. The table came from immunoSEQ multiplex PCR; TCRdb's copy has only in-frame clones and leaves some out. The data show about 40,000 clones, with none appearing a single time. Input material: peripheral blood mononuclear cells. The receptors stem from a person aged 18 to 75 in good health.

This clone was counted ten times or more. The read terminates 3 residues before the CDR3 end, so the remaining end is supplied by the germline J gene. This chain joins TRBV30 and TRBJ2-1; D gene ambiguous. The V end was cut by 2 bases, the J end by 2 bases, with 10 bases between. The CDR3 sequence is 14 residues long. Germline assignment: CDR1 GTSNPN and CDR2 SVGIG (reference sequence). The DNA read from the CDR3 is TGTGCCTGGAGTATTGGCGGAACCTACAATGAG. Its translation is CAWSIGGTYNE. The whole CDR3 protein reads CAWSIGGTYNEQFF.

This clone has ten or more counts. The DNA ends 3 residues before the CDR3 does, and the rest of the CDR3 is filled in from the germline J gene. The gene calls are TRBV2 and TRBJ1-1, with D possibly TRBD1 on 6 matching bases. Germline-derived CDR1 and CDR2 are SNHLY and FYNNEI. V was clipped by 2 bases and J by 5 bases, with 12 bases between them. The CDR3 extends over 14 amino acids. This CDR3 is CASSEKGGWTEAFF. CDR3 DNA, as far as it was read: TGTGCCAGCAGTGAAAAGGGGGGGTGGACTGAA.

This clone has ten or more counts. The sequence runs out 3 residues before the end of the CDR3; the remainder is reconstructed from the germline J gene. The chain employs TRBV7-2 and TRBJ2-7; 7 bases align to TRBD1. V lost 4 bases, J lost 3 bases, and 9 bases stayed unmatched. Germline lookup yields CDR1 SGHTA and CDR2 FQGNSA. This CDR3 is built from 15 residues. CDR3 sequence reads: CASSSQTGSGYEQYF. Partial CDR3 DNA: TGTGCCAGCAGCTCACAGACAGGGAGCGGCTACGAG.

This clone has ten or more counts. The read falls 3 residues short of the CDR3 end, and the missing part is taken from the germline J gene. The chain uses TRBV5-1 and TRBJ1-4, with D perhaps TRBD1 (6 bases). The CDR3 spans 17 residues. V lost 3 bases and J 0 bases, leaving 15 bases between the germline ends. Germline CDR1 SGHRS, CDR2 YFSETQ. The CDR3 reads CASSWSEGVTTNEKLFF. The part of the CDR3 DNA that was read is TGCGCCAGCAGCTGGAGTGAGGGGGTTACAACTAATGAAAAA. The variable domain in full, with the rest retrieved from reference TRBV5-1 and TRBJ1-4, is KAGVTQTPRYLIKTRGQQVTLSCSPISGHRSVSWYQQTPGQGLQFLFEYFSETQRNKGNFPGRFSGRQFSNSRSEMNVSTLELGDSALYLCASSWSEGVTTNEKLFFGSGTQLSVL.

In the case of this clone: The observed sequence ends 3 residues before the CDR3 terminus, with the missing tail filled in from the germline J gene. The chain is built from TRBV2 and TRBJ2-6, with 9 bases matching TRBD1. The CDR3 length is 17 residues. V was pared by 10 bases and J by 3 bases, with 13 bases of the junction left unmatched. CDR1 and CDR2 (germline): SNHLY, FYNNEI. The part of the CDR3 DNA that was read is TGTGCCACCGCGCTAGGACAGGGGCTCGGTGGGGCCAACGTC. This encodes CATALGQGLGGANV. The full CDR3 is CATALGQGLGGANVLTF.

This clone was recorded at least ten times. The read ends 3 residues early relative to the CDR3; the germline J gene fills the gap. J is TRBJ1-5 and V is TRBV12-3 or TRBV12-4, with TRBD1 matching 7 bases. This CDR3 region has 15 residues. V shed 6 bases and J 2 bases; nucleotides not matched to a gene: 7. CDR3 amino acids: CASSSRQGGNQPQHF. The sequenced CDR3 bases are TGTGCCAGCAGCAGCCGACAGGGAGGCAATCAGCCC.

In its sample, this clone was seen many times. Sequencing ends 3 residues short of the CDR3 end; the germline J gene provides the rest. The chain joins TRBV20-1 to TRBJ2-1, with TRBD2 matching 9 bases. Germline trimming cut 3 bases from V and 6 bases from J; bases unmatched to any gene: 6. The germline gives CDR1 DFQATT, CDR2 SNEGSKA (reference sequence). This CDR3 has 14 residues. CDR3 DNA, as far as it was read: TGCAGTGCTAGTGTGGCGGGGGGGTCCAATGAG. It is translated as CSASVAGGSNE. The full CDR3 is CSASVAGGSNEQFF.